The 24 T cell receptor beta chains presented below share a single source sample, sequenced in a study of T cell responses to AZD1222 COVID-19 vaccine. The data were produced by immunoSEQ multiplex PCR, yet TCRdb's version contains in-frame clones alone and is incomplete. Of fewer than 110,000 clones detected, about 85% appear once; the ten largest clones hold around 4.9%. The sample consisted of peripheral blood, taken 28 days after the second AZD1222 dose. These receptors all come from an adult who received the AZD1222 COVID-19 vaccine.

V and J are TRBV7-9 and TRBJ2-7, with TRBD1 matching over 9 bases. Unmatched junction bases numbered 7, after V lost 7 bases and J lost 6 bases. CDR3 length: 13 amino acids. In germline, CDR1 is SEHNR, CDR2 FQNEAQ (reference sequence). Here the CDR3 reads CASNLGTGSEQYF. CDR3 nucleotide sequence: TGTGCCAGCAACCTTGGGACAGGGAGCGAGCAGTACTTC.

The V and J genes are TRBV6-1 and TRBJ2-1, with 10 bases identical to TRBD1. V lost 6 bases to trimming and J lost 7 bases; unmatched junction nucleotides: 12. CDR1 MNHNS and CDR2 SASEGT come from the germline V gene. This CDR3 spans 16 amino acids. The CDR3 spells CASREQTGGAINEQFF. Here the CDR3 DNA reads TGTGCCAGCAGAGAACAGACAGGGGGCGCGATTAATGAGCAGTTCTTC.

CDR3 nucleotide sequence: TGTGCCTGGAGTGTAGCGGGGGTAAACAATCAGCCCCAGCATTTT. This gives the protein CAWSVAGVNNQPQHF. The chain links TRBV30 to TRBJ1-5, with D possibly TRBD1 on 5 matching bases. The germline gives CDR1 GTSNPN, CDR2 SVGIG (reference sequence). The CDR3 consists of 15 residues. Trimming pared 0 bases from V and 3 bases from J, leaving 12 bases between.

A single count supports this clone. The chain couples TRBV30 to TRBJ1-3, with D perhaps TRBD1 (6 bases). Looked up from germline, CDR1 is GTSNPN and CDR2 is SVGIG (reference sequence). This CDR3 contains 14 residues. V was pared by 0 bases and J by 1 base, with 7 bases between. The CDR3 is CAWSVGGSGNTIYF. CDR3 coding DNA: TGTGCCTGGAGTGTAGGGGGTTCTGGAAACACCATATATTTT.

The chain recombines TRBV7-2 with TRBJ1-4; 7 bases match TRBD1. The J segment lost 8 bases and the V segment lost 5 bases, leaving 5 bases of the junction unmatched. The germline gives CDR1 SGHTA, CDR2 FQGNSA. The CDR3 length is 13 residues. The CDR3 sequence: CASSLGQREKLFF. The CDR3 DNA follows: TGTGCCAGCAGCCTGGGACAGAGGGAAAAACTGTTTTTT.

This chain links TRBV7-9 with TRBJ2-1, with D possibly being TRBD1 (8 bases). V was pared by 3 bases and J by 8 bases, with 17 bases between. The germline V gene encodes CDR1 SEHNR and CDR2 FQNEAQ (reference sequence). The CDR3 sequence is 15 residues long. CDR3 bases: TGTGCCAGCAGCTTCCCCATCACAGGGGGGGATGAGCAGTTCTTC. Translating gives CASSFPITGGDEQFF.

V usage is TRBV28 and J usage is TRBJ1-1, with a possible D match to TRBD1 (6 bases). V shed 5 bases and J shed 4 bases, with 17 bases lying between them. Germline CDR1 is MDHEN and CDR2 is SYDVKM. The CDR3 totals 15 residues. CDR3 sequence reads: CASSPQQGRSTEAFF. The CDR3 DNA follows: TGTGCCAGCAGTCCCCAACAGGGTCGGAGCACTGAAGCTTTCTTT.

This CDR3 is CASSPEGDNTEAFF. The CDR3 DNA reads as TGTGCCAGCAGCCCTGAGGGCGATAACACTGAAGCTTTCTTT. V gene TRBV4-2 combines with J gene TRBJ1-1, with no clear D. Looked up from germline, CDR1 is LGHNA and CDR2 is YNFKEQ. The V gene lost 4 bases and the J gene lost 2 bases, with 11 bases spanning the gap. CDR3 length: 14 residues.

The V call is TRBV6-6, the J call TRBJ1-5; 8 positions match TRBD1. Trimming removed 2 bases from V and 5 bases from J; junction bases left unmatched: 8. Germline loops: CDR1 MNHNY, CDR2 SVGAGI (reference sequence). The CDR3 totals 16 residues. The DNA for the CDR3 is TGTGCCAGCAGTTACCCCAGGGGGCAGGTGGATCAGCCCCAGCATTTT. It specifies CASSYPRGQVDQPQHF.

J is TRBJ1-3 and V is TRBV6-5; a weak D match, TRBD1 (6 bases). Germline V gives CDR1 MNHEY, CDR2 SVGAGI. The germline V and J ends were trimmed by 6 bases and 2 bases, with 14 bases remaining between them. The CDR3 is 15 residues long. The CDR3, as DNA: TGTGCCAGCAGCCGTACCAGACAGGCTGGAAACACCATATATTTT. This encodes CASSRTRQAGNTIYF.

The V and J genes are TRBV7-9 and TRBJ2-1; D might be TRBD1 (6 bases). The CDR3 totals 14 residues. V was shortened by 1 base and J by 9 bases, with 13 bases between the two germline ends. The germline V gene has CDR1 SEHNR and CDR2 FQNEAQ (reference sequence). This CDR3 reads CASSLEGPGAEQFF. The CDR3 DNA reads as TGTGCCAGCAGCTTAGAAGGGCCAGGGGCTGAGCAGTTCTTC.

This clone came up once. CDR3 in amino acids: CASRVPGTVEQYF. As DNA, the CDR3 is TGTGCCAGCAGAGTTCCCGGGACCGTCGAGCAGTACTTC. The V call is TRBV6-5, the J call TRBJ2-7, with D perhaps TRBD1 or TRBD2 (5 bases each). V was cut by 6 bases and J by 6 bases, with 15 bases left in between. This CDR3 region has 13 residues. The germline gives CDR1 MNHEY, CDR2 SVGAGI.

This clone was counted only a few times. The chain carries TRBV12-5 and TRBJ1-1; D is undetermined. The CDR3 contains 15 residues. Trimming pared 3 bases from V and 1 base from J, leaving 12 bases between. CDR1 is LGHNT, CDR2 FRNRAP, per germline. CDR3 region: CASGFRAAENTEAFF. In DNA, the CDR3 is TGTGCTAGTGGTTTTAGGGCAGCTGAGAACACTGAAGCTTTCTTT. Looking up the rest from reference TRBV12-5 and TRBJ1-1 gives the full variable domain: DARVTQTPRHKVTEMGQEVTMRCQPILGHNTVFWYRQTMMQGLELLAYFRNRAPLDDSGMPKDRFSAEMPDATLATLKIQPSEPRDSAVYFCASGFRAAENTEAFFGQGTRLTVV.

The rearrangement uses TRBV30 and TRBJ1-6; no clear D. The V and J ends lost 2 bases and 11 bases respectively, with 13 bases between them. Germline CDR1 reads GTSNPN; CDR2 reads SVGIG (reference sequence). This CDR3 spans 13 amino acids. In nucleotides, the CDR3 is TGTGCCTGGAGTATAAGGGCCCAGACACCCCTCCACTTT. This gives the protein CAWSIRAQTPLHF.

The genes are TRBV6-6 and TRBJ1-4, with TRBD1 matching over 7 bases. Germline assignment: CDR1 MNHNY and CDR2 SVGAGI (reference sequence). V shed 7 bases, J shed 8 bases, and the junction held 10 bases outside the gene matches. This CDR3 is built from 14 residues. The CDR3 bases are TGTGCCAGCACTAACAGGGGATCGGGCGAAAAACTGTTTTTT. This gives the protein CASTNRGSGEKLFF.

The chain has TRBV7-2 and TRBJ1-5, with 12 bases matching TRBD1. The CDR3 runs 16 residues. Germline trimming cut 2 bases from V and 7 bases from J; bases unmatched to any gene: 6. The V gene's germline CDR1 is SGHTA and CDR2 FQGNSA. The CDR3 DNA reads TGTGCCAGCAGCTTATGGGGACAGGGGGCGGAACAGCCCCAGCATTTT. Translation: CASSLWGQGAEQPQHF.

The chain couples TRBV20-1 to TRBJ2-7, with D hard to call. V lost 3 bases, J lost 4 bases, and 7 bases lay in between. This CDR3 comprises 11 residues. The germline V gene encodes CDR1 DFQATT and CDR2 SNEGSKA (reference sequence). CDR3 in amino acids: CSASLEYEQYF. The CDR3 bases are TGCAGTGCTAGCCTGGAGTACGAGCAGTACTTC.

A note on this clone: Germline is not matched at one junction end, which may reflect a read error. Other DNA sequences in the sample encode the same CDR3. J is TRBJ1-1 and V is TRBV29-1; D remains ambiguous. CDR1 and CDR2 from the germline V gene are SQVTM and ANQGSEA. The CDR3 has 10 residues. For the CDR3, the DNA is TGTAGCGTTGTAACCCGTGAAGCTTTCTTT. Translating gives CSVVTREAFF. The full variable domain, completed using reference TRBV29-1 and TRBJ1-1, is SAVISQKPSRDICQRGTSLTIQCQVDSQVTMMFWYRQQPGQSLTLIATANQGSEATYESGFVIDKFPISRPNLTFSTLTVSNMSPEDSSIYLCSVVTREAFFGQGTRLTVV.

J is TRBJ2-7 and V is TRBV6-5; D gene uncertain. This CDR3 spans 13 amino acids. CDR1 is MNHEY, CDR2 SVGAGI, per germline. Trimming left V 6 bases short and J 0 bases short, with 9 bases between. The CDR3 nucleotides read TGTGCCAGCAGCCAAGGGTTCTCCTACGAGCAGTACTTC. Its translation is CASSQGFSYEQYF.

The chain combines TRBV4-3 with TRBJ2-4, with D perhaps matching TRBD1 or TRBD2 (5 bases each). Deletions cut 4 bases from V and 6 bases from J, with 10 bases between. The CDR3 totals 13 residues. In germline, CDR1 is LGHNA, CDR2 YSLEER. In nucleotides, the CDR3 is TGCGCCAGCAGCCCTTGGGACGGAAACATTCAGTACTTC. Translated, it gives CASSPWDGNIQYF.

V gene TRBV7-9 combines with J gene TRBJ1-2; perhaps TRBD1 as D (5 bases). V lost 8 bases to trimming and J lost 4 bases, with 11 bases between them. This CDR3 contains 12 residues. Germline values: CDR1 SEHNR, CDR2 FQNEAQ (reference sequence). The CDR3 nucleotides are TGTGCCAGCGCCGACAGCAGCTATGGCTACACCTTC. Protein product: CASADSSYGYTF.

The chain is built from TRBV4-3 and TRBJ1-1; D is uncertain. This CDR3 contains 15 residues. V was trimmed by 0 bases and J by 8 bases, leaving 16 bases between them. CDR1 LGHNA and CDR2 YSLEER come from the germline V gene. Here the CDR3 reads CASSQEFPPLLEAFF. The CDR3 coding sequence is TGCGCCAGCAGCCAAGAATTCCCCCCGTTATTAGAAGCTTTCTTT.

The chain is built from TRBV19 and TRBJ2-5; D possibly corresponds to TRBD2 (6 bases). V lost 5 bases, J lost 1 base, and 11 bases lay in between. Per germline, CDR1 LNHDA and CDR2 SQIVND (reference sequence). The CDR3 is 14 amino acids. The CDR3 region has the DNA TGTGCCAGTAGTGTACCGGGACTCCAAGAGACCCAGTACTTC. As protein: CASSVPGLQETQYF. Complete variable domain (other parts from reference TRBV19 and TRBJ2-5): DGGITQSPKYLFRKEGQNVTLSCEQNLNHDAMYWYRQDPGQGLRLIYYSQIVNDFQKGDIAEGYSVSREKKESFPLTVTSAQKNPTAFYLCASSVPGLQETQYFGPGTRLLVL.

The chain has TRBV4-2 and TRBJ2-5; 7 nucleotides align to TRBD2. V was pared by 1 base and J by 4 bases, with 9 bases of the junction left unmatched. Germline V gene lookup returns CDR1 LGHNA and CDR2 YNFKEQ. The CDR3 length is 16 residues. The DNA of the CDR3 is TGTGCCAGCAGCCAAGTAGTGGCGGGGGTAGGAGAGACCCAGTACTTC. Protein product: CASSQVVAGVGETQYF.